One sample yielded the 25 T cell receptor beta chains listed below, sequenced in a study of tumor-infiltrating lymphocytes in localized non-small cell lung cancer. Assay: immunoSEQ multiplex PCR; the TCRdb copy retains only in-frame clones and omits some. The data show about 3,000 clones, with roughly two fifths seen just once and roughly 21% held by the top ten. Sequencing was carried out using uninvolved lung tissue not adjacent to the tumor. All receptors come from a human donor with non-small cell lung cancer.

This clone was counted a few times. The chain links TRBV18 to TRBJ1-1; D gene ambiguous. Germline V gene sequence: CDR1 KGHSH, CDR2 LQKENI. CDR3 size: 15 residues. V gave up 3 bases and J gave up 3 bases, with 14 bases separating them. CDR3 sequence: CASSPRATQDTEAFF. CDR3 in DNA: TGTGCCAGCTCACCGCGGGCAACCCAGGACACTGAAGCTTTCTTT.

The rearrangement uses TRBV5-1 and TRBJ2-7; 10 bases match TRBD2. Germline V lookup: CDR1 SGHRS, CDR2 YFSETQ. V dropped 4 bases and J dropped 3; count of bases not matched to a gene: 10. The CDR3 runs to 16 residues. The CDR3 loop reads CASSQAGGRSRYEQYF. The CDR3 DNA reads as TGCGCCAGCAGCCAAGCGGGGGGGCGTAGCCGCTACGAGCAGTACTTC.

The rearrangement joins TRBV9 to TRBJ1-2, with D possibly TRBD1 on 5 matching bases. CDR3 length equals 13 residues. Germline lookup yields CDR1 SGDLS and CDR2 YYNGEE. Trimming cost V 0 bases and J 8 bases, with 11 bases left between them. CDR3 bases: TGTGCCAGCAGCGTAGGGGCAGGGCGAGGCTACACCTTC. Its translation: CASSVGAGRGYTF.

J is TRBJ2-7 and V is TRBV30; TRBD2 aligns across 7 bases. The CDR3 covers 13 residues. V gave up 8 bases and J gave up 6 bases; unmatched junction bases: 13. Germline-derived CDR1 and CDR2 are GTSNPN and SVGIG (reference sequence). The CDR3: CAALQPGRGEQYF. The CDR3 nucleotides are TGTGCCGCCCTTCAGCCAGGGAGGGGCGAGCAGTACTTC.

This rearrangement joins TRBV7-8 to TRBJ1-2; D is ambiguous. V gave up 5 bases and J gave up 7 bases, with 17 bases separating them. This CDR3 contains 14 residues. Germline V gene sequence: CDR1 SGHVS, CDR2 FQNEAQ. The CDR3 DNA is TGTGCCAGCAGCCTGACACTTCAGAGAGGTGGCTACACCTTC. Translation: CASSLTLQRGGYTF.

This clone was observed once. Because it lacks the conserved phenylalanine or tryptophan at the end, this CDR3 is likely a read error. The rearrangement uses TRBV9 and TRBJ1-6, with 10 bases that match TRBD1. V was clipped by 4 bases and J by 6 bases; unmatched bases: 4. This CDR3 comprises 15 residues. Germline V gives CDR1 SGDLS, CDR2 YYNGEE. DNA for the CDR3: TGTGCCAGCAGCCCGCGGACAGGGGGTAATTCACCCCTCCACCTT. Translation gives CASSPRTGGNSPLHL.

The CDR3 DNA follows: TGCGCCAGCAGCCAAGATTTGGGTCTAGCGGGCACCGGGGAGCTGTTTTTT. Translated, it gives CASSQDLGLAGTGELFF. The rearrangement links TRBV4-3 to TRBJ2-2, with 8 bases that match TRBD2. Per the germline V gene, CDR1 is LGHNA and CDR2 is YSLEER. This CDR3 region has 17 residues. V shed 0 bases and J 4 bases; nucleotides not matched to a gene: 7.

The V and J genes are TRBV6-5 and TRBJ2-7; TRBD1 matches 10 bases. The CDR3 runs 14 residues. CDR1 is MNHEY, CDR2 SVGAGI, per germline. The junction had 5 bases not matched to a gene; V was cut back by 6 bases and J by 3 bases. CDR3 residues: CASRSGQGNYEQYF. The DNA for the CDR3 is TGTGCCAGCAGGTCGGGACAGGGGAACTACGAGCAGTACTTC.

The chain is built from TRBV7-2 and TRBJ1-1, with D perhaps matching TRBD1 (6 bases). The ends were cut back, 6 bases at V and 2 bases at J, with 13 bases in the middle. CDR3 length: 14 residues. CDR1 SGHTA and CDR2 FQGNSA come from the germline V gene. CDR3 sequence: CASRRGGANTEAFF. DNA for the CDR3: TGTGCCAGCAGGAGAGGGGGAGCAAACACTGAAGCTTTCTTT.

The gene calls are TRBV4-3 and TRBJ1-6, with 8 bases fitting TRBD1. The CDR3 is made up of 14 amino acids. Per the germline V gene, CDR1 is LGHNA and CDR2 is YSLEER. The junction had 4 bases not matched to a gene; V was cut back by 3 bases and J by 9 bases. CDR3 DNA: TGCGCCAGCAGCCACACAGGGGGTACTTCACCCCTCCACTTT. It encodes CASSHTGGTSPLHF.

In its sample, this clone ranks as medium-sized. The CDR3 coding sequence is TGTGCCAGCAGTCGACCGGGCCGGGGCTCTGGAAACACCATATATTTT. It encodes CASSRPGRGSGNTIYF. The chain employs TRBV6-6 and TRBJ1-3; no clear D gene. The CDR3 runs 16 residues. The V gene lost 5 bases and the J gene lost 0 bases, with 14 bases spanning the gap. Germline V gene data show CDR1 as MNHNY and CDR2 as SVGAGI (reference sequence).

V and J are TRBV29-1 and TRBJ2-1; 10 bases align to TRBD2. Germline loops: CDR1 SQVTM, CDR2 ANQGSEA. CDR3 size: 15 residues. V was clipped by 3 bases and J by 6 bases; unmatched bases: 8. CDR3 sequence reads: CSVDQKRGGVNEQFF. CDR3 bases: TGCAGCGTTGATCAAAAGCGGGGGGGAGTCAATGAGCAGTTCTTC.

The V and J genes are TRBV27 and TRBJ1-2; tentative D call: TRBD1 (6 bases). The CDR3 spans 15 residues. The V gene's germline CDR1 is MNHEY and CDR2 SMNVEV (reference sequence). V was clipped by 6 bases and J by 0 bases, with 14 bases between them. In nucleotides, the CDR3 is TGTGCCAGCAGGACCGGAGGACAGTCTAACTATGGCTACACCTTC. This encodes CASRTGGQSNYGYTF.

In this sample, this clone turned up a few times. The V call is TRBV2, the J call TRBJ1-5; a weak D match, TRBD1 (5 bases). Trimming took off 3 bases at V and 10 bases at J, with 16 bases between the two ends. Looked up from germline, CDR1 is SNHLY and CDR2 is FYNNEI. The CDR3 is 14 residues long. The CDR3 spells CASSDTQGWRPQHF. The CDR3 DNA is TGTGCCAGCAGTGATACCCAGGGCTGGAGACCCCAGCATTTT. Drawing the rest from reference TRBV2 and TRBJ1-5, the complete variable domain is EPEVTQTPSHQVTQMGQEVILRCVPISNHLYFYWYRQILGQKVEFLVSFYNNEISEKSEIFDDQFSVERPDGSNFTLKIRSTKLEDSAMYFCASSDTQGWRPQHFGDGTRLSIL.

The chain uses TRBV5-5 and TRBJ2-5, with 9 bases lining up with TRBD2. V was pared by 4 bases and J by 5 bases, with 12 bases of the junction left unmatched. The germline gives CDR1 SGHKS, CDR2 YYEKEE (reference sequence). The CDR3 is 16 residues long. CDR3 protein: CASSPGRSGSAETQYF. In nucleotides, the CDR3 is TGTGCCAGCAGCCCCGGACGTAGCGGGAGTGCGGAGACCCAGTACTTC.

The chain couples TRBV7-2 to TRBJ2-2; D gene unclear. The CDR3 is made up of 11 amino acids. V gave up 2 bases and J gave up 7 bases, with 2 bases separating them. Germline CDR1 SGHTA, CDR2 FQGNSA. CDR3 nucleotide sequence: TGTGCCAGCAGCTTAAACGGGGAGCTGTTTTTT. It specifies CASSLNGELFF. Full variable domain (outside the CDR3, taken from reference TRBV7-2 and TRBJ2-2): GAGVSQSPSNKVTEKGKDVELRCDPISGHTALYWYRQSLGQGLEFLIYFQGNSAPDKSGLPSDRFSAERTGGSVSTLTIQRTQQEDSAVYLCASSLNGELFFGEGSRLTVL.

V and J are TRBV2 and TRBJ2-4, with D unresolved. This CDR3 comprises 14 residues. V lost 1 base and J lost 1, with 5 bases in between. From germline, CDR1 is SNHLY and CDR2 FYNNEI. The CDR3 sequence: CASSEEWAKNIQYF. CDR3 coding DNA: TGTGCCAGCAGTGAAGAGTGGGCCAAAAACATTCAGTACTTC.

The chain has TRBV7-3 and TRBJ2-3, with D unresolved. Trimming shortened V by 1 base and J by 3 bases, and 5 bases separated the two germline ends. CDR1 is SGHTA, CDR2 FQGTGA, per germline. The CDR3 has 13 amino acids. The CDR3 protein is CASSLIATDTQYF. CDR3 bases: TGTGCCAGCAGCTTAATTGCAACAGATACGCAGTATTTT.

Here the CDR3 reads CSVAAGEWETQYF. CDR3 sequence (DNA): TGCAGCGTTGCCGCAGGGGAATGGGAGACCCAGTACTTC. The V call is TRBV29-1, the J call TRBJ2-5, with a weak D call TRBD1 (6 bases). This CDR3 is 13 amino acids long. Germline V lookup: CDR1 SQVTM, CDR2 ANQGSEA. V lost 4 bases to trimming and J lost 5 bases, with 14 bases between them.

In its sample, this clone was seen once. This chain uses TRBV4-3 with TRBJ2-1, with D possibly TRBD1 on 5 matching bases. The length of the CDR3 is 15 residues. The germline CDR1 and CDR2 sequences are LGHNA and YSLEER. Between the trimmed V and J ends, which lost 0 bases and 5 bases, there was a span of 11 bases. For the CDR3, the DNA is TGCGCCAGCAGCCAAGATCCGGACACCAACAATGAGCAGTTCTTC. It specifies CASSQDPDTNNEQFF.

This clone was seen a few times. This CDR3 is CASSYSRGTEQFF. CDR3 bases: TGTGCCAGCAGTTACTCGCGTGGCACTGAGCAGTTCTTC. This chain connects TRBV6-6 to TRBJ2-1; unclear D gene. V lost 0 bases and J 9 bases, leaving 9 bases between the germline ends. The CDR3 spans 13 residues. Per the germline V gene, CDR1 is MNHNY and CDR2 is SVGAGI (reference sequence).

In this sample, this clone turned up a few times. The rearrangement joins TRBV6-5 to TRBJ1-2; tentatively, D is TRBD1 (5 bases). The CDR3 has 13 residues. V was shortened by 6 bases and J by 6 bases, with 14 bases between the two germline ends. The germline V gene has CDR1 MNHEY and CDR2 SVGAGI. The CDR3 nucleotides are TGTGCCAGCAGGGGAGCAGGGATAGATGGCTACACCTTC. This codes for CASRGAGIDGYTF.

The V call is TRBV9, the J call TRBJ1-1; 9 nucleotides line up with TRBD1. The length of the CDR3 is 16 residues. CDR1 and CDR2 from the germline V gene are SGDLS and YYNGEE. The V and J ends lost 4 bases and 3 bases, in that order; junction bases with no gene match: 10. The CDR3 protein is CASSPSPDRGDTEAFF. DNA for the CDR3: TGTGCCAGCAGCCCATCCCCGGACAGGGGAGACACTGAAGCTTTCTTT.

J is TRBJ2-6 and V is TRBV9, with unresolved D. Germline assignment: CDR1 SGDLS and CDR2 YYNGEE. V gave up 4 bases and J gave up 0 bases, with 11 bases separating them. The CDR3 length is 16 residues. This CDR3 is CASSPYVSSGANVLTF. The CDR3 DNA is TGTGCCAGCAGCCCATACGTGAGCTCTGGGGCCAACGTCCTGACTTTC.

The rearrangement links TRBV5-4 to TRBJ1-1, with D hard to call. V lost 0 bases, J lost 4 bases, and 13 bases lay in between. The CDR3 has 15 residues. From germline, CDR1 is SGHNT and CDR2 YYREEE (reference sequence). The CDR3 protein is CASSLDHLGGTEAFF. Here the CDR3 DNA reads TGTGCCAGCAGCTTGGATCATCTAGGAGGCACTGAAGCTTTCTTT.